These T cell receptor beta chains were read from a single sample in a study of beta chain features in type 1 diabetes. TCRdb keeps only in-frame clones here, not all; method: immunoSEQ multiplex PCR. Found here are hundreds of thousands of clones, 15% to 20% of them singletons; the top ten hold about 0.025%. What was sequenced was naive CD4+ T cells from blood. Receptors originate from a woman aged 18-29 years in good health. Both conserved end residues are part of each CDR3. D genes are given only for firm matches. Expanded clones are given a class, and other clones once, few, many or no size at all.

clone_size	v_call	d_call	j_call	cdr3_nt	cdr3_aa
few	TRBV5-1	.	TRBJ2-3	TGCGCCAGCAGCTTGGACAGGGTTCAAGATACGCAGTATTTT	CASSLDRVQDTQYF
few	TRBV10-3	.	TRBJ2-3	TGTGCCATCAGTGAGTCCTGGGACACAGATACGCAGTATTTT	CAISESWDTDTQYF
.	TRBV27	.	TRBJ1-5	TGTGCCAGCAGTTCCAGACCTCCTCGGGACTCCGATCAGCCCCAGCATTTT	CASSSRPPRDSDQPQHF
few	TRBV4-3	.	TRBJ2-5	TGCGCCAGCAGCCAAGGGTTATCGACAGGGAGGGAGACCCAGTACTTC	CASSQGLSTGRETQYF
few	TRBV28	TRBD2	TRBJ2-1	TGTGCCAGCAGTTTTGGGACTACCTACAATGAGCAGTTCTTC	CASSFGTTYNEQFF
.	TRBV9	.	TRBJ2-3	TGTGCCAGCAGCGCCCAAATTAGCACAGATACGCAGTATTTT	CASSAQISTDTQYF
.	TRBV27	TRBD1	TRBJ1-1	TGTGCCAGCAGTTTCCTCGACAGGGCGAACACTGAAGCTTTCTTT	CASSFLDRANTEAFF
few	TRBV7-3	.	TRBJ2-1	TGTGCCAGCAGCTTTAGGGAGGCCAGTTACAATGAGCAGTTCTTC	CASSFREASYNEQFF
.	TRBV7-9	.	TRBJ1-1	TGTGCCAGCAGCCCCCGGCAGGGGCCTAGTGAAGCTTTCTTT	CASSPRQGPSEAFF
few	TRBV29-1	.	TRBJ1-2	TGCAGCGTAGAGAGACAGCTGGGCTATGGCTACACCTTC	CSVERQLGYGYTF
few	TRBV18	TRBD1	TRBJ2-2	TGTGCCAGCTCGTCTCTCCAGGGGGCGGACACCGGGGAGCTGTTTTTT	CASSSLQGADTGELFF
.	TRBV18	.	TRBJ2-1	TGTGCCAGCTCATCGGCGACACTAGTTCTTTGGAATGAGCAGTTCTTC	CASSSATLVLWNEQFF
few	TRBV11-2	.	TRBJ2-5	TGTGCCAGCACCCCCGGGAAGACCCAGTACTTC	CASTPGKTQYF
.	TRBV29-1	TRBD1	TRBJ1-4	TGCAGCGTTATGGGGTCCCAGGGGGCGCTGGGTGAAAAACTGTTTTTT	CSVMGSQGALGEKLFF
.	TRBV9	.	TRBJ2-1	TGTGCCAGCAGCGCCCACGCGGGCAATGAGCAGTTCTTC	CASSAHAGNEQFF
few	TRBV28	TRBD1	TRBJ1-5	TGTGCCAGCACCCCGTCAGGGGGAAGCAATCAGCCCCAGCATTTT	CASTPSGGSNQPQHF
.	TRBV11-2	.	TRBJ1-4	TGTGCCAGCGGCCCTCCAAACGGGGGCGGAATTGAAAAACTGTTTTTT	CASGPPNGGGIEKLFF
.	TRBV15	.	TRBJ2-2	TGTGCCACCAGCCACGGACAGCAGGGCGGGGAGCTGTTTTTT	CATSHGQQGGELFF
few	TRBV7-9	TRBD2	TRBJ2-3	TGTGCCAGCAGCCCAGGCTCCGGGACTACACGCACAGATACGCAGTATTTT	CASSPGSGTTRTDTQYF
.	TRBV19	.	TRBJ2-5	TGTGCCAGTAGTATGAGGGGGGAGACCCAGTACTTC	CASSMRGETQYF
.	TRBV9	.	TRBJ2-3	TGTGCCAGCAGCGTTCCCGGACACCCTACGCAGTATTTT	CASSVPGHPTQYF
.	TRBV28	.	TRBJ1-5	TGTGCCAGCAGTTTGACAGCGACCAAGCCCCAGCATTTT	CASSLTATKPQHF
few	TRBV10-3	.	TRBJ1-1	TGTGCCATCAGCCACCTGGTTGGGATGGGGACTGAAGCTTTCTTT	CAISHLVGMGTEAFF
.	TRBV7-2	.	TRBJ2-1	TGTGCCAGCAGCTTACGCGATGCCTCCTACAATGAGCAGTTCTTC	CASSLRDASYNEQFF
.	TRBV7-6	TRBD2	TRBJ2-3	TGTGCCAGCAGCTTGGGACTAGCGGGGGGGACCACAGATACGCAGTATTTT	CASSLGLAGGTTDTQYF
few	TRBV28	TRBD2	TRBJ2-7	TGTGCCAGCATGGAGCGGGAATCCTACGAGCAGTACTTC	CASMERESYEQYF
.	TRBV11-3	TRBD2	TRBJ2-3	TGTGCCAGCAGCTCCAGCGGGAGTCTGGGCACAGATACGCAGTATTTT	CASSSSGSLGTDTQYF
few	TRBV5-1	TRBD1	TRBJ2-3	TGCGCCAGCAGCTTATCGGGACAGAACACAGATACGCAGTATTTT	CASSLSGQNTDTQYF
few	TRBV10-3	.	TRBJ2-7	TGTGCCATCAGTGAGTCGTCAGTAGCGCGAAGCTCCTACGAGCAGTACTTC	CAISESSVARSSYEQYF
few	TRBV15	.	TRBJ2-7	TGTGCCACCAGCAGAGATATGAAGGGCTACGAGCAGTACTTC	CATSRDMKGYEQYF
few	TRBV2	.	TRBJ1-4	TGTGCCAGCAGTGTGCTACAGAATTCTGAAAAACTGTTTTTT	CASSVLQNSEKLFF
few	TRBV7-2	TRBD2	TRBJ2-7	TGTGCCAGCAGCCCCCAGCGGGGGCCCTACTACGAGCAGTACTTC	CASSPQRGPYYEQYF
few	TRBV28	.	TRBJ1-1	TGTGCCAGCAGTCCCTACCGGTCGATATCGGGTGATGAAGCTTTCTTT	CASSPYRSISGDEAFF
few	TRBV5-1	.	TRBJ2-4	TGCGCCAGCAGCGACAGCGGCGTAGCCAAAAACATTCAGTACTTC	CASSDSGVAKNIQYF
few	TRBV28	TRBD2	TRBJ2-5	TGTGCCAGCAGTTTATTGGGTATTGGCGAGCGGGGGGAAGAGACCCAGTACTTC	CASSLLGIGERGEETQYF
.	TRBV6-6	.	TRBJ1-5	TGTGCCAGCAGGGGGTCAGGGGCTAGCAATCAGCCCCAGCATTTT	CASRGSGASNQPQHF
.	TRBV7-3	.	TRBJ2-7	TGTGCCAGCAGCTTAGGAGGGAGGTCCTTCGACGAGCAGTACTTC	CASSLGGRSFDEQYF
.	TRBV10-3	.	TRBJ2-2	TGTGCCATCAGTGAGTACGACCCCATCGGCGGCGGGGAGCTGTTTTTT	CAISEYDPIGGGELFF
few	TRBV6-6	.	TRBJ2-5	TGTGCCAGCAGTTCCCCCACTAGTTCTCAAGAGACCCAGTACTTC	CASSSPTSSQETQYF
.	TRBV29-1	.	TRBJ2-1	TGCAGCGTTTCTTTGGTTGGTAGCGACGGGTTCTTC	CSVSLVGSDGFF
few	TRBV6-1	.	TRBJ1-5	TGTGCCACCCAGGGCTCTGATCAGCCCCAGCATTTT	CATQGSDQPQHF
.	TRBV7-2	.	TRBJ2-4	TGTGCCAGCAGCTTAACAGGGTGGGGGCGCGGAAACATTCAGTACTTC	CASSLTGWGRGNIQYF
few	TRBV2	TRBD1	TRBJ1-4	TGTGCCAGCAGAGCAGGGGGTTATGAAAAACTGTTTTTT	CASRAGGYEKLFF
few	TRBV7-3	.	TRBJ2-7	TGTGCCAGCAGCTTAACCCCCGGGACTGGGTCCTACGAGCAGTACTTC	CASSLTPGTGSYEQYF
few	TRBV2	TRBD1	TRBJ2-1	TGTGCCGTAGGTACAGGGGGCAGTGTCTCCTACAATGAGCAGTTCTTC	CAVGTGGSVSYNEQFF
.	TRBV4-3	TRBD1	TRBJ1-1	TGCGCCAGCAGCCCTGGGACAGGTGGATTTCGGACTGAAGCTTTCTTT	CASSPGTGGFRTEAFF
few	TRBV7-9	.	TRBJ2-1	TGTGCCAGCACCAGCACCCGGTTTGGTTACAATGAGCAGTTCTTC	CASTSTRFGYNEQFF
few	TRBV7-2	.	TRBJ2-1	TGTGCCAGCAGCACCAGGGTATTCGGCTACAATGAGCAGTTCTTC	CASSTRVFGYNEQFF
few	TRBV9	.	TRBJ2-1	TGTGCCAGCAGCGCCACGATAGGTACGGGTGCCTACAATGAGCAGTTCTTC	CASSATIGTGAYNEQFF
.	TRBV7-8	TRBD2	TRBJ2-2	TGTGCCAGCAGCACGGGACTAGCGGCGAACACCGGGGAGCTGTTTTTT	CASSTGLAANTGELFF
.	TRBV10-3	TRBD1	TRBJ1-5	TGTGCCATCAGTGCCGGGACAGGGAACCAGCCCCAGCATTTT	CAISAGTGNQPQHF
few	TRBV28	TRBD2	TRBJ2-3	TGTGCCAGCAGTTTCGTAGCGGGAGGCACAGATACGCAGTATTTT	CASSFVAGGTDTQYF
.	TRBV10-3	.	TRBJ2-7	TGTGCCATCAGTGGGGGCGGGACGTCCTACGAGCAGTACTTC	CAISGGGTSYEQYF
.	TRBV11-2	.	TRBJ2-7	TGTGCCAGCAGCCCCCGACACTGGACTGAAGAGCAGTACTTC	CASSPRHWTEEQYF